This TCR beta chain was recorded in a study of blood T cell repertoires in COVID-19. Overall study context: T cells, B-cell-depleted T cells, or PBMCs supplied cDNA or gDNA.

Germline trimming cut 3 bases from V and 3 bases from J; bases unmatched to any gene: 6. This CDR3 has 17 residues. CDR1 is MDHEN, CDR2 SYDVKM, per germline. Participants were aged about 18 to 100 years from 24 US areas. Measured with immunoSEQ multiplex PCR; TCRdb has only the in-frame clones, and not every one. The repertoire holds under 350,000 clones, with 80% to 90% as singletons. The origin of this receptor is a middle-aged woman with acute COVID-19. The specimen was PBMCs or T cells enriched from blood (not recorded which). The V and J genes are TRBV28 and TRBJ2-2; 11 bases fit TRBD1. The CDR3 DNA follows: TGTGCCAGCAGTTTGGCGTCGGGACAGGGGGACACCGGGGAGCTGTTTTTT. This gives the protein CASSLASGQGDTGELFF. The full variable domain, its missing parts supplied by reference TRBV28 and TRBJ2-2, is DVKVTQSSRYLVKRTGEKVFLECVQDMDHENMFWYRQDPGLGLRLIYFSYDVKMKEKGDIPEGYSVSREKKERFSLILESASTNQTSMYLCASSLASGQGDTGELFFGEGSRLTVL.